These T cell receptor beta chains were read from a single sample in a study of cytomegalovirus exposure and HLA in healthy donors. This table comes from immunoSEQ multiplex PCR, and its TCRdb copy is limited to in-frame clones, with some not included. This table has about 160,000 clones, just under 80% appearing once. The specimen sequenced was PBMCs. The source of these receptors is a man aged 25 to 40 in good health and CMV-seronegative. Each CDR3 is given with its conserved first and last residue. The D gene is left open where the match is weak. The size entry is marked missing in some rows and otherwise reads once, few, many or a size class.

>.|TRBD2|TRBJ2-3|TRBV2
CASSEAVGRGATDTQYF
TGTGCCAGCAGTGAAGCGGTGGGGCGGGGGGCCACAGATACGCAGTATTTT
>.|TRBD1|TRBJ2-1|TRBV5-4
CASSPGTDKYNEQFF
TGTGCCAGCAGTCCCGGGACAGACAAATACAATGAGCAGTTCTTC
>.|.|TRBJ2-7|TRBV28
CASSSPQNRVGYEQYF
TGTGCCAGCAGTTCCCCCCAAAACAGGGTCGGCTACGAGCAGTACTTC
>few|.|TRBJ2-3|TRBV6-5
CASSPGEMTDTQYF
TGTGCCAGCAGCCCCGGGGAGATGACAGATACGCAGTATTTT
>.|.|TRBJ1-5|TRBV19
CASIEQASNQPQHF
TGTGCCAGTATCGAACAGGCTAGCAATCAGCCCCAGCATTTT
>.|.|TRBJ1-1|TRBV5-6
CASSLVGGEAFF
TGTGCCAGCAGCTTGGTCGGGGGGGAAGCTTTCTTT
>.|.|TRBJ1-6|TRBV6-5
CASSYGPGSYNSPLHF
TGTGCCAGCAGTTACGGGCCAGGCTCCTATAATTCACCCCTCCACTTT
>.|.|TRBJ2-1|TRBV9
CASSVAGSLNEQFF
TGTGCCAGCAGCGTAGCAGGCAGTCTCAATGAGCAGTTCTTC
>.|.|TRBJ2-7|TRBV9
CASSVGDGGSYEQYF
TGTGCCAGCAGCGTAGGTGACGGGGGCTCCTACGAGCAGTACTTC
>once|TRBD1|TRBJ2-3|TRBV28
CASSNGQVDTQYF
TGTGCCAGCAGCAACGGACAGGTAGATACGCAGTATTTT
>.|TRBD2|TRBJ2-1|TRBV7-2
CASSRGVASGTKYNEQFF
TGTGCCAGCAGCCGAGGGGTGGCTAGCGGGACCAAGTACAATGAGCAGTTCTTC
>.|TRBD1|TRBJ1-6|TRBV28
CASSLPPQQGAVSSPLHF
TGTGCCAGCAGTTTACCCCCTCAGCAGGGGGCGGTATCTTCACCCCTCCACTTT
>.|TRBD1|TRBJ1-3|TRBV5-1
CASSLGTGVQNTIYF
TGCGCCAGCAGCTTGGGCACAGGGGTGCAAAACACCATATATTTT
>.|TRBD2|TRBJ2-7|TRBV2
CASIDLERGGSYEQYF
TGTGCCAGCATCGATTTGGAGCGGGGGGGATCCTACGAGCAGTACTTC
>.|.|TRBJ2-5|TRBV5-7
CASSLAGNNTGLETQYF
TGTGCCAGCAGCTTGGCGGGCAACAACACGGGATTAGAGACCCAGTACTTC
>once|.|TRBJ1-1|TRBV27
CASSSGAEAFF
TGTGCCAGCAGTTCAGGGGCTGAAGCTTTCTTT
>.|TRBD1|TRBJ1-3|TRBV11-3
CASSPGQGAGNTIYF
TGTGCCAGCAGCCCAGGACAGGGGGCTGGAAACACCATATATTTT
>once|.|TRBJ1-1|TRBV11-2
CASSKRLQPGTEAFF
TGTGCCAGCAGCAAAAGGCTACAGCCCGGCACTGAAGCTTTCTTT
>.|.|TRBJ2-1|TRBV9
CASSVANNEQFF
TGTGCCAGCAGCGTAGCCAATAATGAGCAGTTCTTC
>.|TRBD2|TRBJ2-7|TRBV7-2
CASRGLGDEQYF
TGTGCCAGCAGAGGACTAGGGGACGAGCAGTACTTC
>once|.|TRBJ2-5|TRBV7-2
CASSPIMGTGRVETQYF
TGTGCCAGCAGCCCCATTATGGGCACAGGGAGGGTAGAGACCCAGTACTTC
>.|.|TRBJ2-3|TRBV2
CASSDPRSLEVADTQYF
TGTGCCAGCAGTGACCCACGATCTCTCGAGGTCGCAGATACGCAGTATTTT
>.|TRBD2|TRBJ2-3|TRBV2
CASMETSGGSGDTQYF
TGTGCCAGCATGGAGACTAGCGGGGGTTCAGGAGATACGCAGTATTTT
>.|TRBD1|TRBJ1-2|TRBV7-2
CALDRGYGYTF
TGTGCCCTCGACAGGGGCTATGGCTACACCTTC
>once|TRBD1|TRBJ2-7|TRBV4-1
CASSHPGQGTRTDEQYF
TGCGCCAGCAGCCATCCGGGACAGGGGACTAGGACGGACGAGCAGTACTTC
>.|TRBD2|TRBJ2-1|TRBV5-8
CASSFGGSSGGAYEQFF
TGTGCCAGCAGCTTCGGGGGGTCCAGCGGGGGGGCATATGAGCAGTTCTTC
>.|.|TRBJ2-7|TRBV28
CASSLSGGYEQYF
TGTGCCAGCAGTTTATCCGGGGGCTACGAGCAGTACTTC
>.|.|TRBJ2-7|TRBV10-2
CASSEERVTSYEQYF
TGCGCCAGCAGTGAAGAGCGGGTTACCTCCTACGAGCAGTACTTC
>.|TRBD2|TRBJ2-2|TRBV4-2
CASSPRGTSANTGELFF
TGTGCCAGCAGCCCCCGTGGGACTAGCGCGAACACCGGGGAGCTGTTTTTT
>.|.|TRBJ1-1|TRBV7-6
CASSLNLIVPMFGGSDTEAFF
TGTGCCAGCAGCTTAAATTTAATCGTCCCCATGTTTGGGGGGTCGGACACTGAAGCTTTCTTT
>.|.|TRBJ2-6|TRBV4-3
CASSQGVASGANVLTF
TGCGCCAGCAGCCAAGGGGTAGCCTCTGGGGCCAACGTCCTGACTTTC
>.|TRBD1|TRBJ1-5|TRBV19
CASNPRGAHNQPQHF
TGTGCCAGTAACCCCAGGGGGGCTCACAATCAGCCCCAGCATTTT
>few|.|TRBJ2-1|TRBV5-6
CASRGGVGVYNEQFF
TGTGCCAGCCGAGGAGGCGTCGGGGTATACAATGAGCAGTTCTTC
>.|.|TRBJ1-5|TRBV16
CASSQDTGSSHF
TGTGCCAGCAGTCAGGATACAGGGAGTTCGCATTTT
>.|TRBD2|TRBJ2-1|TRBV5-4
CASSPWTSLGEQFF
TGTGCCAGCAGCCCTTGGACTAGTTTAGGTGAGCAGTTCTTC
>.|.|TRBJ1-1|TRBV29-1
CSVLTGTMNTEAFF
TGCAGCGTCCTAACAGGGACCATGAACACTGAAGCTTTCTTT
>once|TRBD1|TRBJ1-1|TRBV4-2
CASSQDLGGWTEAFF
TGTGCCAGCAGCCAAGATTTAGGGGGCTGGACTGAAGCTTTCTTT
>.|TRBD2|TRBJ2-1|TRBV10-1
CASSGTVTGTSGTYNEQFF
TGCGCCAGCAGTGGTACAGTGACCGGGACTAGCGGGACCTACAATGAGCAGTTCTTC
>.|TRBD2|TRBJ2-2|TRBV19
CASGVGRNSGELFF
TGTGCCAGTGGGGTCGGGAGGAATAGCGGGGAGCTGTTTTTT
>.|TRBD2|TRBJ2-7|TRBV6-7
CASSKLLADSYEQYF
TGTGCCAGCAGTAAGCTACTAGCGGACTCCTACGAGCAGTACTTC